The T cell receptor beta chain described here comes from a study of T cells in Graves' hyperthyroidism and ophthalmopathy. TCR beta CDR3 regions were amplified from RNA transcripts. During a first-round RT-PCR of the TCR CDR3, the HTBI primer set was used. TCRdb re-called the multiplex PCR reads through MiXCR, storing one row per CDR3 protein. The table shows around 430,000 distinct CDR3 sequences, with under 15% occurring only once. Germline V gene data show CDR1 as MDHEN and CDR2 as SYDVKM. The CDR3 sequence is 16 residues long. Losses at the gene ends were 2 bases for V and 1 base for J; bases not matched to a gene: 6.

The sample was blood. The chain has TRBV28 and TRBJ1-1, with 8 bases lining up with TRBD1. The receptor's source is a woman between 25 and 40 years old with Graves' hyperthyroidism. CDR3 amino acids: CASSLPFGQGNTEAFF. CDR3 sequence (DNA): TGTGCCAGCAGTTTACCCTTCGGACAGGGGAACACTGAAGCTTTCTTT.